The TCR beta chain described here comes from a study of control samples from healthy donors and cancer patients. The CDR3 has 14 residues. V was trimmed by 7 bases and J by 0 bases, leaving 11 bases between them. Germline CDR1 is MNHNY and CDR2 is SVGAGI (reference sequence). Here immunoSEQ multiplex PCR was the method, and the copy in TCRdb shows in-frame clones only, minus some. The sample includes 100,000 to 150,000 clones, around 90% of them seen just once. The chain is built from TRBV6-6 and TRBJ2-3; D gene unclear. The sequenced material came from blood. The TCR sequence derives from a man aged 40-49 years in good health. The DNA of the CDR3 is TGTGCCAGCAAGGGAAGCGCTAGCACAGATACGCAGTATTTT. As protein: CASKGSASTDTQYF.